This note documents a single TCR beta chain sequence. Authors' methods: Researchers report that nucleated cell counts were estimated from reference gene primer amplification. The data were produced by immunoSEQ multiplex PCR, yet TCRdb's version contains in-frame clones alone and is incomplete. That table is the source of V, J and clone size, and D and trimming were worked out from the DNA. The profile shows 150,000 to 200,000 clones, over 80% of them singletons. Looked up from germline, CDR1 is GTSNPN and CDR2 is SVGIG (reference sequence). There are 14 residues in the CDR3. The V end was cut by 1 base, the J end by 3 bases, with 12 bases between. This entry comes from a study of blood T cell repertoires in COVID-19. Background on the study: From T cells, B-cell-depleted T cells, or PBMCs came the material, which was cDNA or gDNA.

Clinical history as reported by participants underpinned cohort assignment. Shortly before study entry, within 2 weeks, exposed participants had met a COVID-19 case. The sample comprised PBMCs or T cells enriched from blood (not recorded which). The clonotype originates from a man aged 65 to 79 who had been exposed to COVID-19. The chain has TRBV30 and TRBJ1-2, with D possibly matching TRBD1 (5 bases). This CDR3 is CAWSALGVDYGYTF. The CDR3, as DNA: TGTGCCTGGAGTGCCCTAGGGGTGGACTATGGCTACACCTTC.